This TCR beta chain was captured by sequencing in a study of shared clonotypes between healthy human individuals. Naivety among CD8 cells was defined by CD45RO negativity and positive CCR7 selection, thereby excluding terminally differentiated effector memory CD45RA+ cells. The data were produced by immunoSEQ multiplex PCR, yet TCRdb's version contains in-frame clones alone and is incomplete. Among hundreds of thousands of clones listed, roughly 96% were seen once. Germline lookup yields CDR1 SGHRS and CDR2 YFSETQ. Trimming shortened V by 4 bases and J by 5 bases, and 28 bases separated the two germline ends. The CDR3 is made up of 19 amino acids.

The TCR was taken from a woman aged 25 to 39 in good health. Source material: naive CD8+ T cells sorted from blood. The genes are TRBV5-1 and TRBJ1-5; D is ambiguous. The CDR3 sequence: CASSEWNFYVILQHQPQHF. The CDR3 DNA is TGCGCCAGCAGCGAATGGAACTTCTACGTTATATTACAACATCAGCCCCAGCATTTT.